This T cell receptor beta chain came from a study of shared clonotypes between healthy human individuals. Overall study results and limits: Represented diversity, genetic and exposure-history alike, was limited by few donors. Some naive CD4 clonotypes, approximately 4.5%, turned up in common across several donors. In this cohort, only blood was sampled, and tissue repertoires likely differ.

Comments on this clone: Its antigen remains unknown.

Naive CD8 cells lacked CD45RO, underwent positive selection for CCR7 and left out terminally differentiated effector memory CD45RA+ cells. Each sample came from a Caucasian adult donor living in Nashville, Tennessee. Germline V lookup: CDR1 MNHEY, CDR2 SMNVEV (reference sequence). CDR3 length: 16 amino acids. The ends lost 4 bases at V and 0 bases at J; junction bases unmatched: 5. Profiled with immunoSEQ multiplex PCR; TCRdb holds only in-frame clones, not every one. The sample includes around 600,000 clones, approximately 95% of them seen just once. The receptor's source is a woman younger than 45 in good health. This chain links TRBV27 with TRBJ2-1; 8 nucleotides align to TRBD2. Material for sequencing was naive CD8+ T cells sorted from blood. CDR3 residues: CASSSTGTSSYNEQFF. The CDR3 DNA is TGTGCCAGCAGTTCCACCGGGACTAGCTCCTACAATGAGCAGTTCTTC.